These 29 T cell receptor beta chains originate from one sample sequenced in a study of shared clonotypes between healthy human individuals. Sequencing was performed with immunoSEQ multiplex PCR; in TCRdb, only in-frame clones are kept and a portion is missing. The table lists about 610,000 clones, 97% of them singletons. The specimen sequenced was naive CD4+ T cells sorted from blood. Subset indicated: CD45RA+ positively selected. The source is a woman in her twenties or thirties in good health.

The chain employs TRBV7-3 and TRBJ2-5, with 8 bases fitting TRBD1. After removal of 4 bases from V and 2 bases from J, the junction contained 3 bases not matched to a gene. Germline CDR1 and CDR2: SGHTA and FQGTGA. The CDR3 runs to 14 residues. CDR3: CASSSGQAQETQYF. The DNA for the CDR3 is TGTGCCAGCAGCTCGGGACAGGCACAAGAGACCCAGTACTTC.

In this sample, this clone turned up once. The rearrangement joins TRBV9 to TRBJ2-1; D remains unclear. CDR3 size: 15 residues. The V gene's germline CDR1 is SGDLS and CDR2 YYNGEE. V lost 0 bases and J lost 0, with 7 bases in between. Here the CDR3 DNA reads TGTGCCAGCAGCGTAGAATTGAGCTCCTACAATGAGCAGTTCTTC. Translation gives CASSVELSSYNEQFF. The variable domain in full, completed from reference TRBV9 and TRBJ2-1, reads DSGVTQTPKHLITATGQRVTLRCSPRSGDLSVYWYQQSLDQGLQFLIQYYNGEERAKGNILERFSAQQFPDLHSELNLSSLELGDSALYFCASSVELSSYNEQFFGPGTRLTVL.

The chain links TRBV30 to TRBJ2-5; 10 bases line up with TRBD1. The CDR3 sequence is 12 residues long. Trimming at V came to 3 bases and at J to 5 bases, leaving 0 bases not matched to a gene. CDR1 and CDR2 (germline): GTSNPN, SVGIG (reference sequence). The CDR3 nucleotides read TGTGCCTGGAGGGACAGGGGGGAGACCCAGTACTTC. Its translation: CAWRDRGETQYF.

This chain links TRBV28 with TRBJ2-5, with 11 bases identical to TRBD2. The J call may be incorrect, as the DNA end agrees better with TRBJ2-7. The CDR3 contains 14 residues. Germline V gene data show CDR1 as MDHEN and CDR2 as SYDVKM. CDR3 sequence: CASSYSGRADEQYF. The DNA of the CDR3 is TGTGCCAGCAGTTATAGCGGGAGGGCCGACGAGCAGTACTTC.

The rearrangement joins TRBV6-5 to TRBJ1-2, with D maybe TRBD1 (6 bases). The V gene lost 4 bases and the J gene lost 2 bases, with 14 bases spanning the gap. This CDR3 contains 15 residues. Germline lookup yields CDR1 MNHEY and CDR2 SVGAGI. The CDR3 spells CASSLTLDRNYGYTF. The CDR3 bases are TGTGCCAGCAGTTTGACCCTGGACAGAAACTATGGCTACACCTTC.

The chain joins TRBV20-1 to TRBJ1-2; TRBD1 is a possible D gene (5 bases). The CDR3 covers 10 residues. The V gene lost 6 bases and the J gene lost 7 bases, with 9 bases spanning the gap. Germline CDR1 is DFQATT and CDR2 is SNEGSKA (reference sequence). CDR3 sequence reads: CSAVGAGYTF. The CDR3 DNA reads TGCAGTGCGGTAGGGGCTGGCTACACCTTC.

J is TRBJ2-3 and V is TRBV4-1; possibly TRBD2 for D (5 bases). V was pared by 1 base and J by 0 bases, with 11 bases between. This CDR3 spans 16 amino acids. CDR1 MGHRA and CDR2 YSYEKL come from the germline V gene. The DNA of the CDR3 is TGCGCCAGCAGCCAAGTATTTCGGGAAAGCACAGATACGCAGTATTTT. Its translation is CASSQVFRESTDTQYF.

The rearrangement links TRBV6-5 to TRBJ1-1; 8 nucleotides agree with TRBD1. Germline trimming cut 6 bases from V and 5 bases from J; bases unmatched to any gene: 8. The germline gives CDR1 MNHEY, CDR2 SVGAGI. The CDR3 is made up of 14 amino acids. The DNA for the CDR3 is TGTGCCAGCAGACGCGGAACAGGGGGAACTGAAGCTTTCTTT. It codes for CASRRGTGGTEAFF.

The gene calls are TRBV5-1 and TRBJ2-7; the D gene is possibly TRBD1 (9 bases). V was cut by 2 bases and J by 7 bases, with 19 bases left in between. CDR1 and CDR2 from the germline V gene are SGHRS and YFSETQ. The length of the CDR3 is 15 residues. The CDR3 bases are TGCGCCAGCAGCTTTAGCGGGACAGGGACGGGAGAGCAGTACTTC. Translating gives CASSFSGTGTGEQYF.

The chain carries TRBV18 and TRBJ2-2; D may be TRBD2 (6 bases). Per germline, CDR1 KGHSH and CDR2 LQKENI. This CDR3 comprises 17 residues. Trimming removed 6 bases at V and 0 bases at J, with 17 bases between. CDR3 loop: CASSRDSRLANTGELFF. The CDR3 region has the DNA TGTGCCAGCTCCCGGGACTCGAGACTCGCGAACACCGGGGAGCTGTTTTTT.

The chain combines TRBV11-2 with TRBJ2-2; D uncertain. The CDR3 extends over 17 amino acids. CDR1 and CDR2 (germline): SGHAT, FQNNGV. Trimming removed 3 bases at V and 6 bases at J, with 20 bases between. This CDR3 is CASSFQQVLGSSGELFF. CDR3 bases: TGTGCCAGCAGCTTCCAGCAAGTATTGGGGTCGTCCGGGGAGCTGTTTTTT.

This clone was seen a few times. The chain uses TRBV5-5 and TRBJ1-1; D might be TRBD1 (6 bases). CDR3 length: 14 amino acids. The V and J ends lost 4 bases and 6 bases respectively, with 16 bases between them. From germline, CDR1 is SGHKS and CDR2 YYEKEE (reference sequence). In DNA, the CDR3 is TGTGCCAGCAGCGGGATCCAGGGGTATGCTGAAGCTTTCTTT. This translates into CASSGIQGYAEAFF. Drawing the rest from reference TRBV5-5 and TRBJ1-1, the complete variable domain is DAGVTQSPTHLIKTRGQQVTLRCSPISGHKSVSWYQQVLGQGPQFIFQYYEKEERGRGNFPDRFSARQFPNYSSELNVNALLLGDSALYLCASSGIQGYAEAFFGQGTRLTVV.

The chain employs TRBV27 and TRBJ1-1; 8 bases map to TRBD1. The junction had 14 bases not matched to a gene; V was cut back by 6 bases and J by 5 bases. Looked up from germline, CDR1 is MNHEY and CDR2 is SMNVEV (reference sequence). The CDR3 runs 16 residues. As DNA, the CDR3 is TGTGCCAGCAGCGCCAGTACTCAGGGGGCGATAACTGAAGCTTTCTTT. The encoded protein is CASSASTQGAITEAFF.

This chain joins TRBV11-2 and TRBJ2-2; TRBD2 aligns across 12 bases. The CDR3 runs to 18 residues. J was trimmed by 7 bases and V by 3 bases; bases with no gene match: 12. Per the germline V gene, CDR1 is SGHAT and CDR2 is FQNNGV. The CDR3 DNA reads as TGTGCCAGCAGCTTCGCCCTAGCGGGAGGGTATGATGGCGGGGAGCTGTTTTTT. It yields the protein CASSFALAGGYDGGELFF. Together with reference TRBV11-2 and TRBJ2-2, the CDR3 gives the full variable domain: EAGVAQSPRYKIIEKRQSVAFWCNPISGHATLYWYQQILGQGPKLLIQFQNNGVVDDSQLPKDRFSAERLKGVDSTLKIQPAKLEDSAVYLCASSFALAGGYDGGELFFGEGSRLTVL.

This clone was counted a single time. This chain joins TRBV28 and TRBJ2-2; D gene ambiguous. Per the germline V gene, CDR1 is MDHEN and CDR2 is SYDVKM. The CDR3 contains 12 residues. Trimming pared 7 bases from V and 1 base from J, leaving 4 bases between. CDR3 protein: CASTQNTGELFF. The CDR3 DNA reads as TGTGCCAGCACCCAGAACACCGGGGAGCTGTTTTTT. Variable domain in full (rest from reference TRBV28 and TRBJ2-2): DVKVTQSSRYLVKRTGEKVFLECVQDMDHENMFWYRQDPGLGLRLIYFSYDVKMKEKGDIPEGYSVSREKKERFSLILESASTNQTSMYLCASTQNTGELFFGEGSRLTVL.

V usage is TRBV18 and J usage is TRBJ1-1; possible D gene TRBD1, 5 bases. Trimming left V 3 bases short and J 0 bases short, with 23 bases between. CDR1 is KGHSH and CDR2 is LQKENI in the germline V gene. The CDR3 loop spans 19 amino acids. This CDR3 is CASSPRRGGVSQMNTEAFF. DNA of the CDR3: TGTGCCAGCTCACCGAGAAGGGGTGGTGTGTCCCAAATGAACACTGAAGCTTTCTTT.

The V gene is TRBV19, the J gene TRBJ1-3; D unresolved. Germline V gene lookup returns CDR1 LNHDA and CDR2 SQIVND (reference sequence). The length of the CDR3 is 15 residues. V was clipped by 7 bases and J by 0 bases, with 13 bases between them. The CDR3 bases are TGTGCCAGTATCAGGCGGGAAAGCTCTGGAAACACCATATATTTT. It specifies CASIRRESSGNTIYF.

The J gene is TRBJ2-3, the V gene TRBV7-3; a weak D match, TRBD2 (5 bases). CDR1 and CDR2 from the germline V gene are SGHTA and FQGTGA. The length of the CDR3 is 14 residues. Trimming shortened V by 4 bases and J by 4 bases, and 12 bases separated the two germline ends. CDR3 bases: TGTGCCAGCAGCTCCCGCGGAGGCTCAGATACGCAGTATTTT. Its protein product is CASSSRGGSDTQYF.

The rearrangement uses TRBV6-1 and TRBJ2-5; D is tentatively TRBD1 or TRBD2 (5 bases each). The ends were cut back, 10 bases at V and 4 bases at J, with 16 bases in the middle. CDR1 is MNHNS, CDR2 SASEGT, per germline. The CDR3 extends over 13 amino acids. CDR3 in amino acids: CANSGPSRETQYF. For the CDR3, the DNA is TGTGCCAACTCGGGACCATCGAGAGAGACCCAGTACTTC.

The rearrangement links TRBV2 to TRBJ2-1, with 10 bases matching TRBD2. Germline CDR1 is SNHLY and CDR2 is FYNNEI. Germline trimming cut 5 bases from V and 4 bases from J; bases unmatched to any gene: 5. The CDR3 is 15 residues long. This CDR3 reads CASSTAGGPYNEQFF. CDR3 nucleotide sequence: TGTGCCAGCAGTACAGCGGGAGGGCCTTACAATGAGCAGTTCTTC.

This chain connects TRBV7-2 to TRBJ2-5; TRBD2 aligns across 7 bases. The CDR3 is 14 residues long. Germline CDR1 and CDR2: SGHTA and FQGNSA. J gave up 2 bases and V 5 bases, and 5 bases lay outside the gene matches. The CDR3: CASSPGTNQETQYF. The DNA for the CDR3 is TGTGCCAGCAGCCCCGGGACTAATCAAGAGACCCAGTACTTC. Full variable domain (outside the CDR3, taken from reference TRBV7-2 and TRBJ2-5): GAGVSQSPSNKVTEKGKDVELRCDPISGHTALYWYRQSLGQGLEFLIYFQGNSAPDKSGLPSDRFSAERTGGSVSTLTIQRTQQEDSAVYLCASSPGTNQETQYFGPGTRLLVL.

The chain joins TRBV7-9 to TRBJ2-7; no definite D call. V was clipped by 4 bases and J by 3 bases, with 13 bases between them. The CDR3 has 14 residues. Looked up from germline, CDR1 is SEHNR and CDR2 is FQNEAQ (reference sequence). The CDR3 sequence is CASSSPGPLYEQYF. CDR3 in DNA: TGTGCCAGCAGCTCCCCGGGCCCCCTCTACGAGCAGTACTTC. Variable domain in full (rest from reference TRBV7-9 and TRBJ2-7): DTGVSQNPRHKITKRGQNVTFRCDPISEHNRLYWYRQTLGQGPEFLTYFQNEAQLEKSRLLSDRFSAERPKGSFSTLEIQRTEQGDSAMYLCASSSPGPLYEQYFGPGTRLTVT.

In this sample, this clone turned up once. The chain is built from TRBV27 and TRBJ1-5; D gene uncertain. The germline V gene has CDR1 MNHEY and CDR2 SMNVEV (reference sequence). V shed 5 bases and J shed 0 bases, with 8 bases lying between them. The CDR3 sequence is 14 residues long. CDR3 in amino acids: CASSGQYSNQPQHF. The CDR3 nucleotides are TGTGCCAGCAGTGGGCAGTATAGCAATCAGCCCCAGCATTTT.

Here the CDR3 reads CASSPNRGFGPQHF. CDR3 coding DNA: TGTGCCAGCAGTCCTAACAGGGGGTTTGGGCCCCAGCATTTT. V is TRBV28 and J is TRBJ1-5; 8 bases are a match to TRBD1. V lost 5 bases, J lost 9 bases, and 9 bases stayed unmatched. The CDR3 has 14 residues. The germline V gene encodes CDR1 MDHEN and CDR2 SYDVKM. Filled out from reference TRBV28 and TRBJ1-5, the complete variable domain reads DVKVTQSSRYLVKRTGEKVFLECVQDMDHENMFWYRQDPGLGLRLIYFSYDVKMKEKGDIPEGYSVSREKKERFSLILESASTNQTSMYLCASSPNRGFGPQHFGDGTRLSIL.

The gene calls are TRBV30 and TRBJ2-1; D perhaps matches TRBD2 (6 bases). The ends were cut back, 8 bases at V and 3 bases at J, with 14 bases in the middle. There are 13 residues in the CDR3. Germline lookup yields CDR1 GTSNPN and CDR2 SVGIG (reference sequence). The CDR3 bases are TGTGCCGGGCGGAGGGGTAACTACAATGAGCAGTTCTTC. This encodes CAGRRGNYNEQFF.

The rearrangement uses TRBV14 and TRBJ2-1, with 8 bases identical to TRBD1. The junction had 5 bases not matched to a gene; V was cut back by 4 bases and J by 6 bases. Germline V gives CDR1 SGHDN, CDR2 FVKESK. The CDR3 totals 14 residues. CDR3 sequence reads: CASSRDRTGNEQFF. CDR3 coding DNA: TGTGCCAGCAGCCGGGACAGGACGGGCAATGAGCAGTTCTTC.

This chain connects TRBV19 to TRBJ1-6, with TRBD1 as a possible D gene (6 bases). The germline V gene has CDR1 LNHDA and CDR2 SQIVND (reference sequence). With 5 bases removed from V and 7 bases from J, the gap between germline ends came to 12 bases. CDR3 size: 14 residues. The DNA of the CDR3 is TGTGCCAGTAGTTCGGACAGACTCAATTCACCCCTCCACTTT. Protein sequence: CASSSDRLNSPLHF.

The rearrangement uses TRBV13 and TRBJ2-7; 9 bases agree with TRBD2. CDR1 PRHDT and CDR2 FYEKMQ come from the germline V gene (reference sequence). V gave up 3 bases and J gave up 3 bases; unmatched junction bases: 9. The CDR3 contains 16 residues. The CDR3 nucleotides are TGTGCCAGCAGCTTCCATCCGACTAGCGGAGTCTACGAGCAGTACTTC. It specifies CASSFHPTSGVYEQYF. Complete variable domain (other parts from reference TRBV13 and TRBJ2-7): AAGVIQSPRHLIKEKRETATLKCYPIPRHDTVYWYQQGPGQDPQFLISFYEKMQSDKGSIPDRFSAQQFSDYHSELNMSSLELGDSALYFCASSFHPTSGVYEQYFGPGTRLTVT.

The chain carries TRBV5-1 and TRBJ2-1, with 8 bases matching TRBD2. Germline V lookup: CDR1 SGHRS, CDR2 YFSETQ. The J segment lost 15 bases and the V segment lost 0 bases, leaving 11 bases of the junction unmatched. The CDR3 is made up of 14 amino acids. The CDR3 sequence is CASSLGQRESRRFF. Written as DNA, the CDR3 is TGCGCCAGCAGCTTGGGCCAGCGGGAGTCCCGGAGGTTCTTC. The variable domain in full, completed from reference TRBV5-1 and TRBJ2-1, reads KAGVTQTPRYLIKTRGQQVTLSCSPISGHRSVSWYQQTPGQGLQFLFEYFSETQRNKGNFPGRFSGRQFSNSRSEMNVSTLELGDSALYLCASSLGQRESRRFFGPGTRLTVL.